The 5 T cell receptor beta chains given below trace back to one sample, sequenced in a study of T-cell memory formation after mild COVID-19 (dated by TCRdb to 2020 to 2022). Receptor libraries were prepared by 5' RACE. The instrument was an Illumina NovaSeq 6000. TCRdb reworked the public reads: Q25 trimming with fastp, MiXCR clone assembly, productive beta chains retained. Every entry covers one CDR3 protein and lists the most common genes and DNA from its rows. For this sample there are under 650,000 distinct CDR3 sequences; more than 15% appear just once. The biggest ten clones account for around 12% of the sample. The sequenced sample consisted of PBMCs or a T cell subset sorted from them (not recorded which). Receptors originate from an adult woman who had mild COVID-19 (a few samples of this study predate the infection). The sample titles of this study are shuffled in the database, so cell type and time point are left out; the donor was told from shared clones.

The sample holds a few counts of this clonotype. This sequence joins TRBV24-1 and TRBJ2-1; 11 bases match TRBD2. Per germline, CDR1 KGHDR and CDR2 SFDVKD. The V and J ends lost 3 bases and 4 bases, in that order; junction bases with no gene match: 7. The CDR3 contains 17 residues. CDR3 sequence (DNA): TGTGCCACCAGTGATCTGGCGACTAGCGGGAATTACAATGAGCAGTTCTTC. Its translation: CATSDLATSGNYNEQFF.

The chain employs TRBV19 and TRBJ1-1, with D unclear. The CDR3 has 16 amino acids. Germline-derived CDR1 and CDR2 are LNHDA and SQIVND (reference sequence). V dropped 9 bases and J dropped 0 bases, with 20 bases sitting between them. This chain's CDR3 is CASQRSFGGMNTEAFF. The CDR3 region has the DNA TGTGCCAGCCAACGATCCTTCGGTGGGATGAACACTGAAGCTTTCTTT.

The chain links TRBV7-2 to TRBJ2-3, with 7 bases matching TRBD2. The V gene end was trimmed by 5 bases and the J gene end by 2 bases; junction bases not matched to a gene: 10. This CDR3 contains 16 residues. Germline V gene lookup returns CDR1 SGHTA and CDR2 FQGNSA. The CDR3: CASSDGTNWYTDTQYF. CDR3 coding DNA: TGTGCCAGCAGCGACGGGACTAACTGGTACACAGATACGCAGTATTTT.

The chain joins TRBV5-8 to TRBJ2-4; D may correspond to TRBD1 or TRBD2 (5 bases each). The CDR3 has 17 residues. Trimming cost V 2 bases and J 2 bases, with 17 bases left between them. Germline V gene sequence: CDR1 SGHTS, CDR2 YDEGEE. The CDR3 loop reads CASSFDRGPGSKNIQYF. The CDR3 bases are TGTGCCAGCAGCTTCGACCGGGGTCCAGGGTCCAAAAACATTCAGTACTTC. The full variable domain, with the rest looked up from reference TRBV5-8 and TRBJ2-4, is EAGVTQSPTHLIKTRGQQATLRCSPISGHTSVYWYQQALGLGLQFLLWYDEGEERNRGNFPPRFSGRQFPNYSSELNVNALELEDSALYLCASSFDRGPGSKNIQYFGAGTRLSVL.

The chain links TRBV4-2 to TRBJ1-2; D possibly corresponds to TRBD1 (6 bases). From germline, CDR1 is LGHNA and CDR2 YNFKEQ. The V gene lost 1 base and the J gene lost 4 bases, with 13 bases spanning the gap. This CDR3 has 15 residues. CDR3: CASSQAETGTYGYTF. CDR3 in DNA: TGTGCCAGCAGCCAAGCCGAAACAGGGACCTATGGCTACACCTTC.